The entry below gives a single T cell receptor (beta chain) sequence along with its context. Its antigen is unidentified. Assay used: immunoSEQ multiplex PCR; TCRdb lists only in-frame clones, some missing. Among tens of thousands of clones listed, nearly 85% were seen once. The sample belongs to a study of OX40 agonist ivuxolimab in advanced cancers. The overall study: The dose-escalation cohort was roughly 84% male, with a mean age of 60 years, ranging roughly 23 to 90.

The CDR3 sequence is 12 residues long. Trimming took off 6 bases at V and 0 bases at J, with 6 bases between the two ends. Germline CDR1 reads SGHVS; CDR2 reads FQNEAQ. Whole-study findings and limits: Both CD4+ and CD8+ T cell populations in blood had undergone clonal expansion by week 6 at 0.1 to 3.0 mg/kg. Partial responders treated at 0.1-3.0 mg/kg exhibited clonal expansion among the lowest measured.

The chain is built from TRBV7-8 and TRBJ2-7; no clear D. This specimen consisted of CD4+ or CD8+ T cells sorted from blood, obtained in a trial of the OX40 agonist ivuxolimab. The receptor comes from an adult with an advanced solid tumor such as melanoma, head and neck, liver or kidney cancer. CDR3 loop: CASSSNSYEQYF. The CDR3 DNA reads TGTGCCAGCAGTTCGAACTCCTACGAGCAGTACTTC.